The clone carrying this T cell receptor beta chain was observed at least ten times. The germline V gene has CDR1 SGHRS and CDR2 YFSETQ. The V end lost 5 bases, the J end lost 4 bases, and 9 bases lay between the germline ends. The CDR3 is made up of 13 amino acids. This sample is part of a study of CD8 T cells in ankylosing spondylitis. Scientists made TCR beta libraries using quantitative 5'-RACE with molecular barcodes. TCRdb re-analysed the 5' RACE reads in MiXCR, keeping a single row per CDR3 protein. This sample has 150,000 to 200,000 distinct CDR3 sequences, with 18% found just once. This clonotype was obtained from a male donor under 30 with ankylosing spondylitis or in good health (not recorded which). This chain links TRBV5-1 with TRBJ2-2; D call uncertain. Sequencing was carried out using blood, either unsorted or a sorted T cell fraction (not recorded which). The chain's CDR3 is CASSEDTTGELFF. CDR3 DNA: TGCGCCAGCAGTGAAGACACCACCGGGGAGCTGTTTTTT.